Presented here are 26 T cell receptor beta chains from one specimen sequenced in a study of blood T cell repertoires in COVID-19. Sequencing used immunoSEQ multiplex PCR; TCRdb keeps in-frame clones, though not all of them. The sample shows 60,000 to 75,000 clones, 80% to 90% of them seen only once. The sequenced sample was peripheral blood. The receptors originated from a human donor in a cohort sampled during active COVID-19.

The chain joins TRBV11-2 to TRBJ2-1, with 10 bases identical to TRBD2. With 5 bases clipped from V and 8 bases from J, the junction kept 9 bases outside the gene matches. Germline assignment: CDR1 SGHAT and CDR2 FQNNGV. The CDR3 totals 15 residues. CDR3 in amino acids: CASSRSGGLMYEQFF. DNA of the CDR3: TGTGCCAGCAGCCGTAGCGGGGGGTTGATGTATGAGCAGTTCTTC.

CDR3 nucleotides: TGTGCCAGCGTAGGGGACAGGAGAACGTATAGCAATCAGCCCCAGCATTTT. Amino acids: CASVGDRRTYSNQPQHF. This chain uses TRBV6-4 with TRBJ1-5; TRBD1 agrees at 8 bases. The V and J ends lost 8 bases and 0 bases, in that order; junction bases with no gene match: 12. Germline assignment: CDR1 MRHNA and CDR2 SNTAGT. The CDR3 loop spans 17 amino acids.

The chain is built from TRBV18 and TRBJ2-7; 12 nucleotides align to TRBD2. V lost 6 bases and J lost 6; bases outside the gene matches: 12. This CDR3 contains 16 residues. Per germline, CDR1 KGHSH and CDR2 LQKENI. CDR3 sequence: CASSPTSGGPISEQYF. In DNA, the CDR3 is TGTGCCAGCTCCCCGACTAGCGGGGGCCCCATAAGCGAGCAGTACTTC.

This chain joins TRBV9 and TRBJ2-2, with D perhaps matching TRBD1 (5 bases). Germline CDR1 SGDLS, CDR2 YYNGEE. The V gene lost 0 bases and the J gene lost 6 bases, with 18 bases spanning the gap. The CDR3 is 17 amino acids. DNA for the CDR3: TGTGCCAGCAGCGTAGCAGCCCAGGGTATTGTGGCCGGGGAGCTGTTTTTT. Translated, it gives CASSVAAQGIVAGELFF.

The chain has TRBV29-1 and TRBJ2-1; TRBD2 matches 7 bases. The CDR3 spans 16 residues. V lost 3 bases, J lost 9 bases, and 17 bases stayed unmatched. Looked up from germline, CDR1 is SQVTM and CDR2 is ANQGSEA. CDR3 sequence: CSVDISPFSGGTEQFF. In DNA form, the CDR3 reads TGCAGCGTTGACATATCCCCGTTCTCGGGGGGAACTGAGCAGTTCTTC.

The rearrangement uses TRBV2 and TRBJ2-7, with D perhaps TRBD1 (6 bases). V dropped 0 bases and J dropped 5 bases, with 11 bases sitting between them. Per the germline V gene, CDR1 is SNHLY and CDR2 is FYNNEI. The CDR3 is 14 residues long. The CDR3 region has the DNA TGTGCCAGCAGTGAAGCGAACAGGGAGCACGAGCAGTACTTC. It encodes CASSEANREHEQYF.

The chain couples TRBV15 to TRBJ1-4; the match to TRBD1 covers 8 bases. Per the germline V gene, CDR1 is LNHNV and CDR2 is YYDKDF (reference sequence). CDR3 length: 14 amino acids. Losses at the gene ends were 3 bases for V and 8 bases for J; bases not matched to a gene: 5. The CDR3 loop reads CATSRTGVGEKLFF. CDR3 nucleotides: TGTGCCACCAGCAGGACAGGGGTTGGCGAAAAACTGTTTTTT.

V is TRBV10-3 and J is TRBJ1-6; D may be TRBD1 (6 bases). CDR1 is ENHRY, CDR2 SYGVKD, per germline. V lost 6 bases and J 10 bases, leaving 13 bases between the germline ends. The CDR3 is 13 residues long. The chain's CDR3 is CAIRDDRTSPLHF. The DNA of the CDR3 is TGTGCCATCAGAGACGACAGGACCTCACCCCTCCACTTT.

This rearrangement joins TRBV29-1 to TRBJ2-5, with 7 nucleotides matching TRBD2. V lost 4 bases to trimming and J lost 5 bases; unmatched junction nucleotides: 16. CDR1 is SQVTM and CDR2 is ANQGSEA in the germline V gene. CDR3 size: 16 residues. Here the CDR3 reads CSVAPGRSREGETQYF. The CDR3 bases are TGCAGCGTTGCCCCGGGACGGTCCAGGGAGGGTGAGACCCAGTACTTC.

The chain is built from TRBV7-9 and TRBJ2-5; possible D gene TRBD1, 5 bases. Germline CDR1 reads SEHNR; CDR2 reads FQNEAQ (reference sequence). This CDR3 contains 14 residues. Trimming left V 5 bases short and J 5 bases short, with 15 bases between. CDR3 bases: TGTGCCAGCAGCGCAGGACCGCCAGGGGAGACCCAGTACTTC. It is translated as CASSAGPPGETQYF.

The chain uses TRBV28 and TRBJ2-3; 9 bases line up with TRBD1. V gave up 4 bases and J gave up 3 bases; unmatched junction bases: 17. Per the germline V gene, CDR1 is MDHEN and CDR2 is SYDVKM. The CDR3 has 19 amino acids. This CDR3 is CASSSIRGTGSLRTDTQYF. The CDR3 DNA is TGTGCCAGCAGTTCCATCCGCGGGACAGGGTCTTTGAGAACAGATACGCAGTATTTT.

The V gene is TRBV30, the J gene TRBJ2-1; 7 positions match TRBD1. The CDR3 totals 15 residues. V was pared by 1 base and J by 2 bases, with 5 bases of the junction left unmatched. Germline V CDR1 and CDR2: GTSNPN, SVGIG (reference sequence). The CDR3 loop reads CAWSAGTEAYNEQFF. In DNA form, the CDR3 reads TGTGCCTGGAGTGCCGGGACAGAGGCCTACAATGAGCAGTTCTTC.

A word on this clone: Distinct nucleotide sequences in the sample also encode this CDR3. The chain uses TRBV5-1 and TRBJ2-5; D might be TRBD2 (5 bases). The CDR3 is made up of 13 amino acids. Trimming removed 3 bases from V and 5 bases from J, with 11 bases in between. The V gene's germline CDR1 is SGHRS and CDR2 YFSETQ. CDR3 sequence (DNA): TGCGCCAGCAGCTCGGGGAGTGAGGAGACCCAGTACTTC. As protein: CASSSGSEETQYF.

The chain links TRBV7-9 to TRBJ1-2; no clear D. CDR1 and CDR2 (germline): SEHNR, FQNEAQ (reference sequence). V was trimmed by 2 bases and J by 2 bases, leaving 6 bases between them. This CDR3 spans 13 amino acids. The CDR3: CASSLNGNYGYTF. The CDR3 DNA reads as TGTGCCAGCAGCTTAAACGGGAACTATGGCTACACCTTC.

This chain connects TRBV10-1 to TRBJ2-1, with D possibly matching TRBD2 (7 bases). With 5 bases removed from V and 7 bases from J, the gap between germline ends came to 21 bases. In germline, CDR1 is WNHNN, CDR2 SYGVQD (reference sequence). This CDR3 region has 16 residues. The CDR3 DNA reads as TGCGCCAGCAGTCGAGGATTGGGGGCTAGCGGTAATGAGCAGTTCTTC. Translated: CASSRGLGASGNEQFF.

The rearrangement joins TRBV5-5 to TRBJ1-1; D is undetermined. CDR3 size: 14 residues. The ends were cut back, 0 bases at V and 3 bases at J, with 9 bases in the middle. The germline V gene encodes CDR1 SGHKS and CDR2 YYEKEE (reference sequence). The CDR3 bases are TGTGCCAGCAGCTTGGCTGTCGGGGACACTGAAGCTTTCTTT. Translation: CASSLAVGDTEAFF.

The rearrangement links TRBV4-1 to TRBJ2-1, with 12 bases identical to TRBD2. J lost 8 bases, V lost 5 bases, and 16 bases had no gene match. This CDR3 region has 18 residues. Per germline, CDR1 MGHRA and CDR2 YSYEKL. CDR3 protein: CASSDEPLAGGLGDEQFF. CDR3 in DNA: TGCGCCAGCAGCGACGAACCCCTAGCGGGGGGGCTGGGCGATGAGCAGTTCTTC.

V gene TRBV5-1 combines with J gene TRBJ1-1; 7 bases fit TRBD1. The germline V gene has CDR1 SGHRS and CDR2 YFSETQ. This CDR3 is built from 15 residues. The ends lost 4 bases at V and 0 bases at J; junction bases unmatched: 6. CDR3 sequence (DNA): TGCGCCAGCAGCGTCTCCGGGACAGTGAACACTGAAGCTTTCTTT. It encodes CASSVSGTVNTEAFF.

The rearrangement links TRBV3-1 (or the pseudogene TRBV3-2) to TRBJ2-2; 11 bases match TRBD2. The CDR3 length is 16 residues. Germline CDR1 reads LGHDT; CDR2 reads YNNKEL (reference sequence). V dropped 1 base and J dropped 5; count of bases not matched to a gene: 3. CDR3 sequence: CASSQVTSGKTGELFF. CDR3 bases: TGTGCCAGCAGCCAAGTGACTAGCGGGAAAACCGGGGAGCTGTTTTTT.

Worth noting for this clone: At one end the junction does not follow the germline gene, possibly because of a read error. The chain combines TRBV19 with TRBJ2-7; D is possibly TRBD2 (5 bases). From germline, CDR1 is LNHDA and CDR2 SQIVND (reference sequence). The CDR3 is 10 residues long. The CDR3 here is CASNKRIAFF. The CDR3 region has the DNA TGTGCCAGTAATAAGCGGATAGCATTCTTC.

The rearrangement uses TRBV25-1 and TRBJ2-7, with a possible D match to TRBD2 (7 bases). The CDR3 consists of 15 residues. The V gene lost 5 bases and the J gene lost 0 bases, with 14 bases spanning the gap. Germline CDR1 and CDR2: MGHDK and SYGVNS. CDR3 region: CASSPKGGVSYEQYF. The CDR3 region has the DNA TGTGCCAGCAGTCCCAAAGGGGGGGTCTCCTACGAGCAGTACTTC.

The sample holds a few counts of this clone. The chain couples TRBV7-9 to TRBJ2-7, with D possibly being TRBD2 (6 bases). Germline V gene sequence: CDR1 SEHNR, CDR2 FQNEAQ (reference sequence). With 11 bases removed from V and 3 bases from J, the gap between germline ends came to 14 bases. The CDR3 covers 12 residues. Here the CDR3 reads CAAVGGDYEQYF. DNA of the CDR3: TGTGCCGCGGTGGGGGGAGACTACGAGCAGTACTTC.

DNA for the CDR3: TGTGCCAGCAGTTTAGACTACACCGGGGAGCTGTTTTTT. Residues: CASSLDYTGELFF. The genes are TRBV12-3 or TRBV12-4 and TRBJ2-2; D is undetermined. The CDR3 is 13 residues long. Trimming took off 1 base at V and 3 bases at J, with 3 bases between the two ends.

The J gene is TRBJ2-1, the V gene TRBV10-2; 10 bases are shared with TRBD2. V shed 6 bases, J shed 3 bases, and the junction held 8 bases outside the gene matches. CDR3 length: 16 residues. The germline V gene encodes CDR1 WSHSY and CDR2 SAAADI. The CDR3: CASRVTGTSDYNEQFF. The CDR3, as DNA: TGCGCCAGCAGGGTCACCGGGACTAGCGACTACAATGAGCAGTTCTTC.

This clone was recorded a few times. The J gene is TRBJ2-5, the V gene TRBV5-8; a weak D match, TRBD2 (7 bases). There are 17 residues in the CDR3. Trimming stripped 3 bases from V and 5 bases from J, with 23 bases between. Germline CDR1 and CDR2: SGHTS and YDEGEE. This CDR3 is CASSSGLRGHQGETQYF. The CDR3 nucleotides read TGTGCCAGCAGCTCGGGGCTGCGGGGGCACCAGGGGGAGACCCAGTACTTC.

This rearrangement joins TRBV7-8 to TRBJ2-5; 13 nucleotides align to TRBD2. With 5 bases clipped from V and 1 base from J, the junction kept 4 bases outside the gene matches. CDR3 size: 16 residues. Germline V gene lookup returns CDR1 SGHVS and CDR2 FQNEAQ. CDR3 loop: CASSRGTSGTQETQYF. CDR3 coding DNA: TGTGCCAGCAGCCGAGGGACTAGCGGGACCCAAGAGACCCAGTACTTC.